This is a list of T cell receptor beta chains from one sample in a study of blood T cell repertoires in COVID-19. Repertoires were generated with immunoSEQ multiplex PCR, while TCRdb's copy carries only in-frame clones and drops some. Of just under 300,000 clones detected, 70% to 90% appear once; the ten largest clones hold over 1%. Sample: peripheral blood. The receptor set was obtained from a man aged 70-80 years with acute or convalescent COVID-19. Both conserved end residues are part of each CDR3. Fields, in order: D gene, J gene, V gene, CDR3 protein. The D gene is left open where the match is weak.

>TRBD1|TRBJ2-1|TRBV10-1
CASSDRQVQTGGQFF
>NA|TRBJ2-1|TRBV4-2
CASSQDLNREQFF
>NA|TRBJ1-1|TRBV7-2
CASSFDTNTEAFF
>TRBD1|TRBJ2-7|TRBV6-2/TRBV6-3
CASSRLRGLGYEQYF
>TRBD1|TRBJ1-3|TRBV5-4
CASSLEGQAASGNTIYF
>NA|TRBJ2-5|TRBV3-1/TRBV3-2
CASSHGGETQYF
>TRBD2|TRBJ2-1|TRBV6-5
CASRAGGGNEQFF
>NA|TRBJ2-7|TRBV25-1
CASSGRNEQYF
>TRBD1|TRBJ1-5|TRBV5-1
CASSLGQGANQPQHF
>NA|TRBJ2-5|TRBV15
CATSRGIGSEETQYF
>TRBD1|TRBJ1-5|TRBV6-5
CASRGGQAEQPQHF
>TRBD2|TRBJ2-1|TRBV6-5
CASTPRIAGNNEQFF
>TRBD2|TRBJ2-1|TRBV18
CASSRLAGGQDEQFF
>NA|TRBJ2-1|TRBV14
CASSQVRGNEQFF
>NA|TRBJ1-1|TRBV28
CASRQNTEAFF
>TRBD1|TRBJ2-7|TRBV27
CASSSIWDRVGYEQYF
>TRBD1|TRBJ1-1|TRBV3-1/TRBV3-2
CASSLQGVGTEAFF
>NA|TRBJ1-1|TRBV28
CASQDSLNTEAFF
>TRBD1|TRBJ1-1|TRBV9
CASSADRVLTEAFF
>NA|TRBJ2-1|TRBV2
CASSERGSYNEQFF
>TRBD1|TRBJ2-7|TRBV5-1
CASSLRRQGARDEQYF
>NA|TRBJ2-2|TRBV6-5
CASTQLTDYTGELFF
>TRBD2|TRBJ2-1|TRBV5-1
CASSLRSGGASLNEQFF
>TRBD2|TRBJ2-5|TRBV5-1
CASSFRGGTEETQYF
>NA|TRBJ1-2|TRBV28
CASSLRGGRGYGYTF
>NA|TRBJ2-7|TRBV18
CASSLPTASYEQYF
>NA|TRBJ2-1|TRBV29-1
CSVVATGSNEQFF
>TRBD1|TRBJ1-4|TRBV2
CASRGDRGNEKLFF
>NA|TRBJ1-1|TRBV7-3
CASSPVPNTEAFF